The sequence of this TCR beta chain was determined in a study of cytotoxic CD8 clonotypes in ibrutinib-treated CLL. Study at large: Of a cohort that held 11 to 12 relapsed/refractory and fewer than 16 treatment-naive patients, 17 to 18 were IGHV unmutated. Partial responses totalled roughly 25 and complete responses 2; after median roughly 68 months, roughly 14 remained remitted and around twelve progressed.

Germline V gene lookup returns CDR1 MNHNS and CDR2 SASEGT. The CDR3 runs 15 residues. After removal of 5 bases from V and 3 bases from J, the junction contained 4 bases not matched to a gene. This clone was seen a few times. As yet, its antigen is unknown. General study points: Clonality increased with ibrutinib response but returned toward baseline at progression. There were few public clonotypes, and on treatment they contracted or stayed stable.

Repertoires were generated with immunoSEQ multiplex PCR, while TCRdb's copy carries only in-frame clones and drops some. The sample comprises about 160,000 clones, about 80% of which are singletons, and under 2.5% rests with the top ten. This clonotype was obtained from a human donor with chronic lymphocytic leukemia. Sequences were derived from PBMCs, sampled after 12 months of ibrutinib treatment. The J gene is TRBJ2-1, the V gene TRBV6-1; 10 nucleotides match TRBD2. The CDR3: CASSPIAGGYNEQFF. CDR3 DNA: TGTGCCAGCAGTCCTATAGCGGGGGGCTACAATGAGCAGTTCTTC.